The source of this T cell receptor beta chain is a study of OX40 agonist ivuxolimab in advanced cancers. Study-level background: While on treatment, patients had intravenous ivuxolimab at 0.01 to 10 mg/kg every 2 weeks. Participants averaged about 66 years of age (range 23 to 79) and were 82.7% male. Findings and caveats of the study: The investigators did not determine what antigen specificity the expanded peripheral T cells had. Doses of 0.1 to 3.0 mg/kg were accompanied by clonal expansion of CD4+ and CD8+ blood T cells by week 6.

The V end lost 4 bases, the J end lost 1 base, and 11 bases lay between the germline ends. Germline loops: CDR1 MNHNY, CDR2 SVGAGI (reference sequence). CDR3 size: 15 residues. With respect to this clone: Its specificity is unknown.

Here immunoSEQ multiplex PCR was the method, and the copy in TCRdb shows in-frame clones only, minus some. Of some 62,000 clones in the sample, about 82% are singletons; the top ten hold around 4%. Material: CD4+ or CD8+ T cells sorted from blood, obtained in a trial of the OX40 agonist ivuxolimab. The sequence was collected from an adult with an advanced solid tumor such as melanoma, head and neck, liver or kidney cancer. V usage is TRBV6-6 and J usage is TRBJ1-3; TRBD1 is a possible D gene (5 bases). CDR3 coding DNA: TGTGCCAGCAGTTCCTTCGGGGGGTCTGGAAACACCATATATTTT. As protein: CASSSFGGSGNTIYF.